This is a list of T cell receptor beta chains from one sample in a study of cytomegalovirus exposure and HLA in healthy donors. Clones were sequenced by immunoSEQ multiplex PCR, and TCRdb holds only the in-frame ones, with some missing. The sample shows more than 75,000 clones, roughly three quarters of them seen only once. Material: PBMCs. The receptors stem from a woman in her 40s in good health and CMV-seropositive. Each CDR3 is given with its conserved first and last residue. The D gene is left open where the match is weak. Rows give clone size only sometimes, using once, few, many, or a class for an expanded clone.

D	size	V	J	CDR3	DNA
NA	NA	TRBV19	TRBJ2-7	CASSKSSVYEQYF	TGTGCCAGTAGTAAAAGTAGCGTCTACGAGCAGTACTTC
NA	few	TRBV12-5	TRBJ1-1	CASGATQARGAFF	TGTGCTAGTGGGGCAACTCAGGCCCGGGGAGCTTTCTTT
NA	few	TRBV6-1	TRBJ2-7	CASRPTASGEQYF	TGTGCCAGCAGGCCGACAGCGAGTGGAGAGCAGTACTTC
NA	NA	TRBV6-1	TRBJ2-2	CASSEGWSRELFF	TGTGCCAGCAGTGAAGGGTGGAGTAGGGAGCTGTTTTTT
TRBD2	NA	TRBV2	TRBJ2-1	CASNRGTSGRHNNEQFF	TGTGCCAGCAATCGAGGGACTAGCGGGAGGCACAACAATGAGCAGTTCTTC
TRBD1	NA	TRBV2	TRBJ1-1	CASTDDRGWGNTEAFF	TGTGCCAGCACGGACGACAGGGGTTGGGGGAACACTGAAGCTTTCTTT
TRBD2	NA	TRBV6-6	TRBJ2-1	CASSNRAGANEQFF	TGTGCCAGCAGTAATCGGGCGGGAGCGAATGAGCAGTTCTTC
NA	few	TRBV2	TRBJ1-1	CASRSEPITEAFF	TGTGCCAGCAGGAGCGAACCCATCACTGAAGCTTTCTTT
NA	few	TRBV19	TRBJ2-7	CASSPSPWGGGPSRSYEQYF	TGTGCCAGTAGTCCCTCCCCGTGGGGAGGAGGGCCCAGTCGCTCCTACGAGCAGTACTTC
NA	once	TRBV5-5	TRBJ2-5	CASSLSIETQYF	TGTGCCAGCAGCTTATCAATCGAGACCCAGTACTTC
NA	NA	TRBV18	TRBJ1-4	CASRGFTDNEKLFF	TGTGCCAGCCGGGGTTTCACAGACAATGAAAAACTGTTTTTT
NA	NA	TRBV10-3	TRBJ2-7	CASRYSHEQYF	TGTGCCTCACGGTACAGCCACGAGCAGTACTTC
NA	NA	TRBV11-1	TRBJ1-2	CASSRSREDIYGYTF	TGTGCCAGCAGCAGAAGCAGGGAGGATATCTATGGCTACACCTTC
NA	few	TRBV5-1	TRBJ1-4	CASSSTSDEKLFF	TGCGCCAGCAGCTCGACATCGGATGAAAAACTGTTTTTT
TRBD1	NA	TRBV7-9	TRBJ2-4	CASSAQDRGWDKNIQYF	TGTGCCAGCAGCGCTCAGGACAGGGGATGGGACAAAAACATTCAGTACTTC
TRBD1	NA	TRBV15	TRBJ1-1	CATSRVGTDNTEAFF	TGTGCCACCAGCAGGGTAGGGACAGATAACACTGAAGCTTTCTTT
TRBD2	NA	TRBV15	TRBJ2-5	CATSTGTSGRGVGETQYF	TGTGCCACCAGCACAGGGACTAGCGGGAGAGGCGTGGGTGAGACCCAGTACTTC
NA	NA	TRBV30	TRBJ2-3	CAWSREGFPESLADTQYF	TGTGCCTGGAGTCGTGAGGGCTTCCCCGAGAGCCTAGCAGATACGCAGTATTTT
NA	NA	TRBV30	TRBJ1-5	CAWSVAGGQPQHF	TGTGCCTGGAGTGTAGCGGGGGGCCAGCCCCAGCATTTT
NA	once	TRBV7-9	TRBJ1-1	CASSWRQARGSEAFF	TGTGCCAGCAGCTGGAGACAAGCCCGAGGGTCTGAAGCTTTCTTT
TRBD1	few	TRBV27	TRBJ2-6	CASTRQGPGANVLTF	TGTGCCAGCACCCGACAGGGACCTGGGGCCAACGTCCTGACTTTC
NA	NA	TRBV11-2	TRBJ1-2	CASSHGQVYGYTF	TGTGCCAGCAGCCATGGGCAGGTCTATGGCTACACCTTC
NA	NA	TRBV6-5	TRBJ1-1	CASSSRKNAEAFF	TGTGCCAGCAGTTCGCGCAAGAACGCTGAAGCTTTCTTT
TRBD2	NA	TRBV19	TRBJ2-7	CASSPGLAQGYEQYF	TGTGCCAGTAGCCCCGGACTAGCCCAGGGCTACGAGCAGTACTTC
TRBD2	NA	TRBV25-1	TRBJ2-1	CASLGGLVRDNEQFF	TGTGCCAGCCTTGGGGGACTAGTGAGGGACAATGAGCAGTTCTTC
TRBD2	NA	TRBV4-1	TRBJ2-1	CASSQDMRLAGGPYYNEQFF	TGCGCCAGCAGCCAAGATATGAGACTAGCGGGAGGGCCCTACTACAATGAGCAGTTCTTC
TRBD1	once	TRBV19	TRBJ1-1	CASSLRTGMNTEAFF	TGTGCCAGTAGTTTGCGGACAGGCATGAACACTGAAGCTTTCTTT
TRBD1	NA	TRBV6-5	TRBJ1-2	CASTLTGGDYGYTF	TGTGCCAGCACCCTGACAGGGGGCGATTATGGCTACACCTTC
TRBD1	NA	TRBV25-1	TRBJ1-2	CASSGGQGKFNYGYTF	TGTGCCAGCAGTGGGGGACAGGGTAAATTTAACTATGGCTACACCTTC
TRBD1	NA	TRBV18	TRBJ1-1	CASSRDREGHTEAFF	TGTGCCAGCTCGCGGGACAGGGAGGGTCATACTGAAGCTTTCTTT
NA	NA	TRBV19	TRBJ1-1	CASSIVPGGTEAFF	TGTGCCAGTAGTATAGTACCGGGAGGCACTGAAGCTTTCTTT
NA	NA	TRBV13	TRBJ1-1	CASSLLEAFF	TGTGCCAGCAGCTTACTTGAAGCTTTCTTT
NA	NA	TRBV28	TRBJ1-4	CASSLSEKLFF	TGTGCCAGCAGTTTGAGTGAAAAACTGTTTTTT
NA	NA	TRBV7-9	TRBJ2-2	CASSWRALESVNTGELFF	TGTGCCAGCAGCTGGAGAGCCCTTGAAAGCGTCAACACCGGGGAGCTGTTTTTT
NA	NA	TRBV29-1	TRBJ1-1	CSVEDQGTEAFF	TGCAGCGTTGAAGACCAGGGCACTGAAGCTTTCTTT
NA	NA	TRBV30	TRBJ1-3	CAWTAGSSSGNTIYF	TGTGCCTGGACCGCAGGCAGCTCCTCTGGAAACACCATATATTTT
NA	NA	TRBV7-2	TRBJ2-7	CASSPSRLANEQYF	TGTGCCAGCAGCCCAAGTAGGCTAGCGAACGAGCAGTACTTC
TRBD1	NA	TRBV6-1	TRBJ1-5	CASSEAGQGNYQPQHF	TGTGCCAGCAGTGAAGCGGGACAGGGGAACTATCAGCCCCAGCATTTT
TRBD2	NA	TRBV7-2	TRBJ2-7	CASSFGGRAAEQYF	TGTGCCAGCAGCTTCGGCGGGAGGGCCGCCGAGCAGTACTTC
TRBD1	NA	TRBV19	TRBJ1-5	CASSIGDSLSNQPQHF	TGTGCCAGTAGTATAGGGGACAGTTTGAGCAATCAGCCCCAGCATTTT
NA	NA	TRBV6-1	TRBJ1-3	CASSEAPRGFGNTIYF	TGTGCCAGCAGTGAAGCTCCAAGGGGGTTCGGAAACACCATATATTTT
TRBD1	NA	TRBV15	TRBJ1-2	CATSRIRGQGAMNYGYTF	TGTGCCACCAGCAGAATTCGCGGACAGGGGGCTATGAACTATGGCTACACCTTC